This TCR beta chain emerged from a study of cytomegalovirus exposure and HLA in healthy donors. Turning to the study itself: According to later analysis, the same platform produced the 110 or so validation and several hundred first-cohort repertoires. Study results and limitations: Subsequent analysis of the roughly 120 validation repertoires found a tendency for first-cohort TCR clusters to co-occur. Rarity held for most TCR sequences, but there were some public TCRs that occurred in many donors.

V lost 10 bases and J lost 6, with 24 bases in between. The CDR3 has 16 residues. The germline gives CDR1 SEHNR, CDR2 FQNEAQ (reference sequence). Clones were read by immunoSEQ multiplex PCR, and TCRdb kept only the in-frame ones, dropping some. The sample yields around 120,000 clones, approximately 86% seen once. Remarks on this clone: Its antigen is unidentified.

The sequencing input was PBMCs. The J gene is TRBJ2-2, the V gene TRBV7-9, with D perhaps matching TRBD1 (7 bases). The TCR comes from a man aged 18 to 30 in good health and CMV-seropositive. CDR3 in DNA: TGTGCCAACGAACCCAAAGGAGGGGGCAATTCCGGGGAGCTGTTTTTT. Translating gives CANEPKGGGNSGELFF. The full variable domain, completed using reference TRBV7-9 and TRBJ2-2, is DTGVSQNPRHKITKRGQNVTFRCDPISEHNRLYWYRQTLGQGPEFLTYFQNEAQLEKSRLLSDRFSAERPKGSFSTLEIQRTEQGDSAMYLCANEPKGGGNSGELFFGEGSRLTVL.